In this sample, the clone carrying this T cell receptor beta chain turned up many times. This sample stems from a study of T cells in Graves' hyperthyroidism and ophthalmopathy. Across the study: Before any treatment, at initial diagnosis, peripheral blood was collected.

Germline V lookup: CDR1 MNHEY, CDR2 SMNVEV (reference sequence). The CDR3 has 15 amino acids. V lost 2 bases, J lost 4 bases, and 11 bases lay in between. Active moderate-to-severe ophthalmopathy, Clinical Activity Score at least 3, NOSPECS at least 4, under 3 months' duration. Those patients with uncontrolled infection, other autoimmune disease, pregnancy or lactation were excluded. Diagnoses used clinical symptoms, serum thyroxine and TRAb, thyroid ultrasound and orbital computed tomography. TCR beta CDR3 sequences were amplified from RNA transcripts. Primed by the HTBI set, a first-round RT-PCR was run on the TCR CDR3. TCRdb reprocessed the multiplex PCR reads with MiXCR, giving one entry per CDR3 protein. The sample holds about 350,000 distinct CDR3 sequences, less than 20% seen once.

J is TRBJ2-2 and V is TRBV27, with a weak D call TRBD2 (6 bases). Sequencing was done on a sample of blood. The sequence derives from a woman aged 40 to 55 with Graves' ophthalmopathy. The CDR3 bases are TGTGCCAGCAGTTTAAGGCAGGGAGGCACCGGGGAGCTGTTTTTT. This encodes CASSLRQGGTGELFF.